This TCR beta chain was captured in a study of identical twins. The cDNA had a unique molecular identifier and a template-switch universal primer site. TCRdb processed the 5' RACE reads anew with MiXCR; each CDR3 protein has one entry. Of approximately 530,000 distinct CDR3 sequences in the sample, 20% to 25% are singletons; the top ten hold 0.48%. Trimming cost V 6 bases and J 0 bases, with 6 bases left between them. The CDR3 length is 13 residues. Concerning this clonotype: Its antigen remains unknown.

Study-wide results and caveats: Twin pairs had excess sharing that was weaker in beta out-of-frame sequences. Conclusions were drawn cross-sectionally by statistical analysis, without following the same donors.

Another study also made use of these data, one on yellow fever vaccine responses in identical twins.

Sequencing input: CD4+ T cells sorted from blood. The genes are TRBV12-3 or TRBV12-4 and TRBJ1-3; no clear D gene. The receptor comes from a woman aged 18-35 years in good health. The CDR3 here is CASSKSSGNTIYF. The CDR3 nucleotides read TGTGCCAGCAGCAAGAGCTCTGGAAACACCATATATTTT.